This T cell receptor (delta chain) was identified in a study of gamma-delta chains in newborns, infants, children. Study as a whole: Polyclonal expansion of innate γδ T cells after birth follows microbial exposure.

The V gene's germline CDR1 is GEAIGNYY and CDR2 EKD. The CDR3 runs to 18 residues. A remark on this clone: A read error may produce the germline difference seen at one junction end.

TCRdb re-called the reads using CATT. The sample lists about 6,400 delta-chain clones, roughly 2.5% seen once, with around 16% in the top ten. J is TRDJ3 and V is TRDV2; TRDD3 matches 9 bases. The receptor was derived from a child who was a newborn, infant or young child, either healthy, febrile or measles-vaccinated (not recorded which). The material sequenced was blood. The CDR3 region is CACDTWGDTSWDTRQIFF. The CDR3 DNA follows: TGTGCCTGTGACACGTGGGGGGATACCTCCTGGGACACCCGACAGATTTTCTTC.